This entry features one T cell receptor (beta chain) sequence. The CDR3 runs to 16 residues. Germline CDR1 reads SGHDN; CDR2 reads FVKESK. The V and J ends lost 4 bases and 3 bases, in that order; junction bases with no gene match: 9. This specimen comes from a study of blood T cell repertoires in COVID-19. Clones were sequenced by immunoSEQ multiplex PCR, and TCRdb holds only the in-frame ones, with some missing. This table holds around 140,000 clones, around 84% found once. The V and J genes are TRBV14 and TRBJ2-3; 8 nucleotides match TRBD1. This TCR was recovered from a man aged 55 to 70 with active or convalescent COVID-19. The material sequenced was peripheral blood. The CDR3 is CASSRARTGRTDTQYF. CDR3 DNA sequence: TGTGCCAGCAGCCGTGCCAGGACAGGGAGGACAGATACGCAGTATTTT. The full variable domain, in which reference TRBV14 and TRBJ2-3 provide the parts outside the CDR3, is EAGVTQFPSHSVIEKGQTVTLRCDPISGHDNLYWYRRVMGKEIKFLLHFVKESKQDESGMPNNRFLAERTGGTYSTLKVQPAELEDSGVYFCASSRARTGRTDTQYFGPGTRLTVL.